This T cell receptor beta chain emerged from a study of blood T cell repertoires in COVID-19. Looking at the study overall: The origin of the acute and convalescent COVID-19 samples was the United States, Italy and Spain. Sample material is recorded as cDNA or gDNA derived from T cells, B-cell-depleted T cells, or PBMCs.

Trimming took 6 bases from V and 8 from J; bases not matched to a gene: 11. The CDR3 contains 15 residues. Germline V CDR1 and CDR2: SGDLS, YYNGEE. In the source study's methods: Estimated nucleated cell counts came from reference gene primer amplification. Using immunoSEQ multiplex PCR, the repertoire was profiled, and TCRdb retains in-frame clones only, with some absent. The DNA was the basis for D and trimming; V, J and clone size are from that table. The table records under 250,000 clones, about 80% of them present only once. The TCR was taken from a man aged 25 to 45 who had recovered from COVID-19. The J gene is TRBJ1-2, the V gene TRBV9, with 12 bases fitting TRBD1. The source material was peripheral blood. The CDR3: CASNIPGQGAGGYTF. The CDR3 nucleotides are TGTGCCAGCAATATACCGGGACAGGGGGCAGGAGGCTACACCTTC.